This is a list of T cell receptor beta chains from one sample in a study of T cells in Graves' hyperthyroidism and ophthalmopathy. MiXCR, applied by TCRdb to the multiplex PCR reads, yields one record per CDR3 protein. Here the sample spans under 400,000 distinct CDR3 sequences, 15% to 20% being singletons. Sequencing was performed on blood. The receptors here all came from a man under 40 with Graves' hyperthyroidism. The CDR3 runs from the conserved cysteine through the conserved F or W. The D gene is left open where the match is weak. Clone size is shown for a subset of rows, as once, few, many or a class of expanded clone.

>TRBJ1-2|12|NA|TRBV30|many
TGTGCCTGGACACCAGAGGGAGAAGGCTACACCTTC
CAWTPEGEGYTF
>TRBJ2-1|14|TRBD2|TRBV5-1|many
TGCGCCAGCAGCCCGAGGGCGGGAGTTTCTGAGCAGTTCTTC
CASSPRAGVSEQFF
>TRBJ2-4|15|TRBD1|TRBV28|many
TGTGCCAGCAGTCACAGCCGGGACAGGGGTGACATTCAGTACTTC
CASSHSRDRGDIQYF
>TRBJ2-5|12|NA|TRBV11-2|many
TGTGCCAGCAGCTTAAAGTCCGAGACCCAGTACTTC
CASSLKSETQYF
>TRBJ1-1|12|NA|TRBV5-5|NA
TGTGCCAGCAGTACCGGGATATCTGAAGCTTTCTTT
CASSTGISEAFF
>TRBJ1-1|13|NA|TRBV19|few
TGTGCCAGTAGGGAACAGGGCGGCCCTGAAGCTTTCTTT
CASREQGGPEAFF
>TRBJ2-1|12|NA|TRBV20-1|many
TGCAGTGCTACTGACGAGGGGAATGAGCAGTTCTTC
CSATDEGNEQFF
>TRBJ1-1|15|NA|TRBV6-1|many
TGTGCCAGCAGTGAAGGTTCAGGGCTGAACACTGAAGCTTTCTTT
CASSEGSGLNTEAFF
>TRBJ2-3|16|NA|TRBV20-1|few
TGCAGTGCTAGAGATTTTCTCAGTCCTTACACAGATACGCAGTATTTT
CSARDFLSPYTDTQYF
>TRBJ2-5|20|TRBD1|TRBV11-3|NA
TGTGCCAGCAGCTGGATTCCCACTAGACAGGGACCCATGGTGGTGGAGACCCAGTACTTC
CASSWIPTRQGPMVVETQYF
>TRBJ2-2|17|TRBD2|TRBV6-1|few
TGTGCCAGCAGCCTCGGACTAGCGGGAGTTGGAACCGGGGAGCTGTTTTTT
CASSLGLAGVGTGELFF
>TRBJ2-7|15|NA|TRBV18|NA
TGTGCCAGCTCACCCGAGGGACCCTTAGTCTACGAGCAGTACTTC
CASSPEGPLVYEQYF
>TRBJ1-1|14|NA|TRBV3-1|many
TGTGCCAGCAGCCAAGTCGCGCCGAACACTGAAGCTTTCTTT
CASSQVAPNTEAFF
>TRBJ2-2|12|TRBD1|TRBV24-1|few
TGTGCCACCAGTGACGGGACAGGGAAGCTGTTTTTT
CATSDGTGKLFF
>TRBJ1-5|13|NA|TRBV30|many
TGTGCCTGGAGTGTACTAGGGAATCAGCCCCAGCATTTT
CAWSVLGNQPQHF
>TRBJ2-1|17|NA|TRBV20-1|many
TGCAGTGCTAGGGACATCATAACAGGGGGGGAGGGCAATGAGCAGTTCTTC
CSARDIITGGEGNEQFF
>TRBJ2-3|15|NA|TRBV3-1|many
TGTGCCAGCAGCCTCGGGATCACCGAGACAGATACGCAGTATTTT
CASSLGITETDTQYF
>TRBJ1-5|15|NA|TRBV28|NA
TGTGCCAGCAGTAGTGGTTTCCTAGGGAATCAGCCCCAGCATTTT
CASSSGFLGNQPQHF
>TRBJ2-7|15|TRBD1|TRBV6-6|few
TGTGCCAGCAGTTACAACCGGGACAGGTTCTACGAGCAGTACTTC
CASSYNRDRFYEQYF
>TRBJ2-3|15|NA|TRBV4-1|few
TGCGCCAGCAGCCAAGTATTAACACCAGGAGATACGCAGTATTTT
CASSQVLTPGDTQYF
>TRBJ2-5|12|NA|TRBV3-1|NA
TGTGCCAGCGGCCAACGGCAAGAGACCCAGTGCTTC
CASGQRQETQCF
>TRBJ2-5|15|NA|TRBV15|few
TGTGCCACCAGCAGAGAGAGGGGATACCAAGAGACCCAGTACTTC
CATSRERGYQETQYF
>TRBJ1-6|16|NA|TRBV9|NA
TGTGCCAGCAGCCCAAGCTCACAGGCCCATAATTCACCCCTCCACTTT
CASSPSSQAHNSPLHF
>TRBJ1-1|13|NA|TRBV18|NA
TGTGCCAGCTCACCGCGAACAGTGGCTGAAGCTTTCTTT
CASSPRTVAEAFF
>TRBJ2-2|14|NA|TRBV2|many
TGTGCCAGCAGGACTAGACCGAGCACCGGGGAGCTGTTTTTT
CASRTRPSTGELFF
>TRBJ2-2|15|TRBD1|TRBV2|NA
TGTGCCAGCGTGGGGGGACAGGGGCGCACCGGGGAGCTGTTTTTT
CASVGGQGRTGELFF
>TRBJ2-1|16|TRBD2|TRBV29-1|NA
TGCAGCGTTGACGGGGGACTAGCGGCCTCCTACAATGAGCAGTTCTTC
CSVDGGLAASYNEQFF
>TRBJ2-1|15|TRBD2|TRBV2|many
TGTGCCAGCATTGAGGGGACTAGCGAGTACAATGAGCAGTTCTTC
CASIEGTSEYNEQFF
>TRBJ1-1|13|NA|TRBV10-3|NA
TGTGCCAACCAGAAAGAACTAGGGACTGAAGCTTTCTTT
CANQKELGTEAFF
>TRBJ1-6|15|NA|TRBV7-9|NA
TGTGCCAGCTGTAGGAGGCCAGGCACTAATTCACCCCTCCACTTT
CASCRRPGTNSPLHF
>TRBJ1-5|13|NA|TRBV28|many
TGTGCCAGCAGTTCGGGCCGGGATCAGCCCCAGCATTTT
CASSSGRDQPQHF
>TRBJ1-1|16|TRBD1|TRBV5-4|many
TGTGCCAGCAGCTTGGGGGGACAGGGGTCGAACACTGAAGCTTTCTTT
CASSLGGQGSNTEAFF
>TRBJ1-5|16|NA|TRBV4-1|few
TGCGCCAGCAGCCAAGAGATGGCTAGCGACACAGATACGCAGCATTTT
CASSQEMASDTDTQHF
>TRBJ2-7|12|NA|TRBV18|many
TGTGCCAGCTCACCTACAGCCTACGAGCAGTACTTC
CASSPTAYEQYF
>TRBJ1-4|12|NA|TRBV30|many
TGTGCCTCCTCCGCAGTTAATGAAAAACTGTTTTTT
CASSAVNEKLFF
>TRBJ2-7|15|TRBD1|TRBV28|many
TGTGCCAGCAGTTTAACCGGGACAGTCTCCTACGAGCAGTACTTC
CASSLTGTVSYEQYF
>TRBJ2-2|19|NA|TRBV7-3|once
TGTGCCAGCAGTACCATGGAGCAGGGGAGACCCGCGAACACCGGGGAGCGGTTTTTT
CASSTMEQGRPANTGERFF
>TRBJ2-7|14|TRBD1|TRBV5-1|NA
TGCGCCAGCAGCCTCGGGACAGGGCTTCCCGAGCAGTACTTC
CASSLGTGLPEQYF
>TRBJ2-6|15|TRBD1|TRBV6-2/TRBV6-3|few
TGTGCCAGCAGTTTTCCCGGGACAGGTGACAACGTCCTGACTTTC
CASSFPGTGDNVLTF
>TRBJ2-1|13|NA|TRBV5-1|NA
TGCGCCAGCAGCGTAAGTCTCTTGAATGAGCAGTTCTTC
CASSVSLLNEQFF
>TRBJ2-2|12|NA|TRBV3-1|NA
TGTGCCAGCAGCATGGTCGCCGGGGAGCTGTTTTTT
CASSMVAGELFF
>TRBJ2-6|14|NA|TRBV29-1|few
TGCAGCGTCAGGGTGGTCTCCGGGGCCAACGTCCTGACTTTC
CSVRVVSGANVLTF
>TRBJ1-1|16|NA|TRBV29-1|many
TGCAGCGTTGAAGGTTGGTTGGAGCAATGGCGCACTGAAGCTTTCTTT
CSVEGWLEQWRTEAFF
>TRBJ1-4|13|TRBD1|TRBV6-1|NA
TGTGCCAGCAGGACAGGGAATAATGAAAAACTGTTTTTT
CASRTGNNEKLFF
>TRBJ2-1|14|TRBD1|TRBV7-9|NA
TGTGCCAGCAGCTTGAAGGGACAGGGACCTGAGCAGTTCTTC
CASSLKGQGPEQFF
>TRBJ1-1|11|NA|TRBV20-1|few
TGCAGTGCCGCCCGTTGGGGGGAAGCTTTCTTT
CSAARWGEAFF
>TRBJ2-3|13|NA|TRBV29-1|NA
TGCAGCGGGGGGGATAGGAAGACAGATACGCAGTATTTT
CSGGDRKTDTQYF
>TRBJ2-1|15|NA|TRBV20-1|few
TGCAGTGCCAGGGGTGGAGGAGAGGGGTACAATGAGCAGTTCTTC
CSARGGGEGYNEQFF
>TRBJ2-1|16|TRBD2|TRBV24-1|few
TGTGCCACCAGTGACCGGACTAGCGGGAGTAGGGATGAGCAGTTCTTC
CATSDRTSGSRDEQFF
>TRBJ2-7|13|NA|TRBV20-1|many
TGCAGTGCTAGGGCGGGACTCTCCTACGAGCAGTACTTC
CSARAGLSYEQYF
>TRBJ1-2|11|NA|TRBV6-2/TRBV6-3|NA
TGTGCCAGCCGGGGGGACTATGGCTACACCTTC
CASRGDYGYTF
>TRBJ2-1|16|NA|TRBV20-1|NA
TGCAGTGCCTGTGATCCCGGGACATTTTGCCAAAATGAGCAGTTCTTC
CSACDPGTFCQNEQFF